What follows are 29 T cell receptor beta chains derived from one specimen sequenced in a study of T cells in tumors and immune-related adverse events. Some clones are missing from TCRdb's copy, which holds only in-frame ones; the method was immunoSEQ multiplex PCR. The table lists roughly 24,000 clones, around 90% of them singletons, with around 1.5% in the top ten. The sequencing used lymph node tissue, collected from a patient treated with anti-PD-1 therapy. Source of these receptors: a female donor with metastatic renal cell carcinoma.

CDR3 residues: CSVEEGVVTDTQYF. CDR3 sequence (DNA): TGCAGCGTTGAAGAGGGAGTGGTGACAGATACGCAGTATTTT. The chain employs TRBV29-1 and TRBJ2-3; possible D gene TRBD2, 5 bases. CDR1 and CDR2 from the germline V gene are SQVTM and ANQGSEA. The CDR3 totals 14 residues. V was clipped by 0 bases and J by 3 bases, with 10 bases between them.

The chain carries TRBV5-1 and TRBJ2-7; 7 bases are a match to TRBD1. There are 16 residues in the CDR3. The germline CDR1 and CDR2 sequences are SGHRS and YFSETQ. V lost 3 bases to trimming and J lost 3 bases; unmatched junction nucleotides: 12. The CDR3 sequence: CASSSGLTGISYEQYF. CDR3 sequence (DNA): TGCGCCAGCAGCTCCGGCCTGACAGGGATAAGCTACGAGCAGTACTTC.

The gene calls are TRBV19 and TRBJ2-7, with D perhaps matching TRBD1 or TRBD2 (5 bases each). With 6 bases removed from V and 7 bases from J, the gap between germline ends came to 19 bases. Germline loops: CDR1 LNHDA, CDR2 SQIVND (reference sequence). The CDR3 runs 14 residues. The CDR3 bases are TGTGCCAGTAGCCTCCAGGGTCCTCGGGATGAGCAGTACTTC. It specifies CASSLQGPRDEQYF.

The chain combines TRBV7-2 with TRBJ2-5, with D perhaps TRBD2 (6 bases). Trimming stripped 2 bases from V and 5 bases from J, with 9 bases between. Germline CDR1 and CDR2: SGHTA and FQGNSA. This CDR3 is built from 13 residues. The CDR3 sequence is CASSLSGWETQYF. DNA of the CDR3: TGTGCCAGCAGCTTAAGCGGGTGGGAGACCCAGTACTTC.

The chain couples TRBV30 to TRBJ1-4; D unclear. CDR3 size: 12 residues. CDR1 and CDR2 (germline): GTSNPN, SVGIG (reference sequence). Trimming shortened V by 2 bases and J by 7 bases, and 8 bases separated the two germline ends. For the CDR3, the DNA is TGTGCCTGGAGTACCTTGGTTGAAAAACTGTTTTTT. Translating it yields CAWSTLVEKLFF. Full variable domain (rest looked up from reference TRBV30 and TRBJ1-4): SQTIHQWPATLVQPVGSPLSLECTVEGTSNPNLYWYRQAAGRGLQLLFYSVGIGQISSEVPQNLSASRPQDRQFILSSKKLLLSDSGFYLCAWSTLVEKLFFGSGTQLSVL.

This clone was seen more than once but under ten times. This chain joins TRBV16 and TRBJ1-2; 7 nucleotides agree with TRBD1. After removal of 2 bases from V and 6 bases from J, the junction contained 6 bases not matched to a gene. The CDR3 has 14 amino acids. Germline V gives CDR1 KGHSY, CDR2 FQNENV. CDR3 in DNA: TGTGCCAGCAGCCAAAAACGACAGGGAAATGGCTACACCTTC. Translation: CASSQKRQGNGYTF.

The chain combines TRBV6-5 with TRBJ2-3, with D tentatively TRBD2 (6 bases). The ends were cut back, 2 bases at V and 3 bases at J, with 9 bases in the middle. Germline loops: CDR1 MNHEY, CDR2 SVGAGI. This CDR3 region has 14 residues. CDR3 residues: CASSYGAGTDTQYF. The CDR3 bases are TGTGCCAGCAGTTACGGAGCGGGTACAGATACGCAGTATTTT.

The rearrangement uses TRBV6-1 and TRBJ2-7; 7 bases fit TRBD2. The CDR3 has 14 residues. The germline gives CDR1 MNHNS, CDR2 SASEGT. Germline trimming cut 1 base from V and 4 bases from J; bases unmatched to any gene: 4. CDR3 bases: TGTGCCAGCAGTGAAGGCGGGGGAAGATACGAGCAGTACTTC. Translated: CASSEGGGRYEQYF.

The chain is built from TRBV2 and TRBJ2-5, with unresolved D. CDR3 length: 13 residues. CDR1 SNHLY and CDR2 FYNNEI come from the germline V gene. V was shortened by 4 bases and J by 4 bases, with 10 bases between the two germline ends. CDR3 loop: CASSGDWRETQYF. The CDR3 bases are TGTGCCAGCAGTGGTGACTGGAGAGAGACCCAGTACTTC.

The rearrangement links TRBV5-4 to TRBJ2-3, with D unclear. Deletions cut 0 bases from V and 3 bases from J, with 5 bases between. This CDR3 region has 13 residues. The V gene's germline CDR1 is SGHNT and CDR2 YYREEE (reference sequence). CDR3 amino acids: CASSLGWTDTQYF. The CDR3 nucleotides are TGTGCCAGCAGCTTGGGATGGACAGATACGCAGTATTTT.

The CDR3 DNA is TGTGCCAGCGATACAGGAGTCCAAGAGACCCAGTACTTC. It specifies CASDTGVQETQYF. The rearrangement joins TRBV6-1 to TRBJ2-5, with a possible D match to TRBD1 (5 bases). Deletions cut 8 bases from V and 1 base from J, with 11 bases between. The V gene's germline CDR1 is MNHNS and CDR2 SASEGT. The CDR3 extends over 13 amino acids.

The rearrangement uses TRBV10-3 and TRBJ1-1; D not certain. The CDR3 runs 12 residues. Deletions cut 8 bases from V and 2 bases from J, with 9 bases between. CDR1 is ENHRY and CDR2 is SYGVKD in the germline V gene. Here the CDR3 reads CAIGRENTEAFF. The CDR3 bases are TGTGCCATCGGTCGGGAAAACACTGAAGCTTTCTTT.

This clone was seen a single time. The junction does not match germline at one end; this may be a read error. The CDR3 DNA reads TGTGCCACCAACAGAGTTGGGGCATCTGGAAACACCATATATTTT. This codes for CATNRVGASGNTIYF. The chain carries TRBV15 and TRBJ1-3, with D perhaps matching TRBD1 (5 bases). The CDR3 loop spans 15 amino acids. Germline V gene data show CDR1 as LNHNV and CDR2 as YYDKDF (reference sequence).

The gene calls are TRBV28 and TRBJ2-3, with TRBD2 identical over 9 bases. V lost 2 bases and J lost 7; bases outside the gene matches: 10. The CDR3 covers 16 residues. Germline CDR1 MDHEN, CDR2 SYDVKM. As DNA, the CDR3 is TGTGCCAGCAGTTTAATTTTGACTAGCGGAGGTAATACGCAGTATTTT. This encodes CASSLILTSGGNTQYF.

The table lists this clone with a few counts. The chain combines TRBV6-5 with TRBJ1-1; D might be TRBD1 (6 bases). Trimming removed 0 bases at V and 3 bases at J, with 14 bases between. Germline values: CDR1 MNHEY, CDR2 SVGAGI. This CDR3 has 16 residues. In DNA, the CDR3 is TGTGCCAGCAGTTACTCGAAAGGGGGGGCGTACACTGAAGCTTTCTTT. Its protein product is CASSYSKGGAYTEAFF.

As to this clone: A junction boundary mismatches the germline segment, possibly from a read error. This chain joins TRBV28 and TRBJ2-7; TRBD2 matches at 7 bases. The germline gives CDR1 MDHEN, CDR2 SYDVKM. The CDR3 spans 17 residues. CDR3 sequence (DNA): TGTGCCAGCAGTTTTCGTATAGGACTAGTGATCTCCCACGAGCAGTACTTC. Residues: CASSFRIGLVISHEQYF.

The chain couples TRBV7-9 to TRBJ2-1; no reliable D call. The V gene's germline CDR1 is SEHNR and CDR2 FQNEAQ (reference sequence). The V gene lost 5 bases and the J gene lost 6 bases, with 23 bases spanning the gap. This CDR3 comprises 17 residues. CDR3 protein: CASSDPGFAGISNEQFF. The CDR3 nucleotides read TGTGCCAGCAGCGATCCTGGTTTCGCTGGGATTTCCAATGAGCAGTTCTTC.

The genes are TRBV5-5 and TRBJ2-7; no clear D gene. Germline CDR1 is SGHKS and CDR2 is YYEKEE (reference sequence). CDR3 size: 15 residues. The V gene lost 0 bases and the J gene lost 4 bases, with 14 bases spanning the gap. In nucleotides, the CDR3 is TGTGCCAGCAGCTTGGGGTGGGCAGGTGCGTACGAGCAGTACTTC. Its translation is CASSLGWAGAYEQYF.

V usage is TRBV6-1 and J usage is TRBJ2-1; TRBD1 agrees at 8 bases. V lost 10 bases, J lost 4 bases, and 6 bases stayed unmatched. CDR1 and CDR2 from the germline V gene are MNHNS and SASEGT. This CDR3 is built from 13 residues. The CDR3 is CAIRTGMYNEQFF. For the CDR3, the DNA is TGTGCCATTCGGACAGGGATGTACAATGAGCAGTTCTTC.

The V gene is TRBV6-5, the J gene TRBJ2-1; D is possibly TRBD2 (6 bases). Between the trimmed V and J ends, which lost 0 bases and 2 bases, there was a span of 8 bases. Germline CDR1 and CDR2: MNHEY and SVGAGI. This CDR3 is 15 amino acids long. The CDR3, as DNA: TGTGCCAGCAGTTACTCAGGCGGGACCTACAATGAGCAGTTCTTC. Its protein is CASSYSGGTYNEQFF.

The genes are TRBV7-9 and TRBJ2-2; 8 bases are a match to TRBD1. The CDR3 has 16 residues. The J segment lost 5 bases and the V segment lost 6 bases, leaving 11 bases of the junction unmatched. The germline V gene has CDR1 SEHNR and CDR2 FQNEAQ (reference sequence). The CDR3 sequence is CASRLPGTGGTGELFF. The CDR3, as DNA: TGTGCCAGCAGGTTACCCGGGACAGGAGGGACCGGGGAGCTGTTTTTT.

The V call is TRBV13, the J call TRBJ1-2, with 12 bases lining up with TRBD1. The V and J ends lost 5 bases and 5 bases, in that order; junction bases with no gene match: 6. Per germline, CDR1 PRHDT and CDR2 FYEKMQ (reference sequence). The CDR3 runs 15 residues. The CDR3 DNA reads TGTGCCAGCAGCAAGGGACAGGGGGCGCGGTATGGCTACACCTTC. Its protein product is CASSKGQGARYGYTF.

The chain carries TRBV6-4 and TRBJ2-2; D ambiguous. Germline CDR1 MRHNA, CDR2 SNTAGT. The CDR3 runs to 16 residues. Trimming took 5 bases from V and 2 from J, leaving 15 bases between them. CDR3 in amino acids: CASSLGITLNTGELFF. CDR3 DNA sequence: TGTGCCAGCAGTCTTGGAATCACGCTCAACACCGGGGAGCTGTTTTTT.

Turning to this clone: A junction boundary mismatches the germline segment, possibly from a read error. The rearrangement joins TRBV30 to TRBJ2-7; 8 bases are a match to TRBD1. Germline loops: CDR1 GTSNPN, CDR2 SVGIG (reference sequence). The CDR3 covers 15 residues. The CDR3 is CAWTLRTGTSDEQYF. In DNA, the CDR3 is TGTGCCTGGACCCTAAGGACAGGGACCTCCGACGAGCAGTACTTC.

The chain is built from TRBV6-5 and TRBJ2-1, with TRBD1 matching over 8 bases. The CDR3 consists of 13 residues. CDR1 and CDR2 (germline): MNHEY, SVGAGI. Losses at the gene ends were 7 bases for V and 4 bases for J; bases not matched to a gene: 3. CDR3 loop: CASNRDRYNEQFF. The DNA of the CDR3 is TGTGCCAGCAACCGGGACAGGTACAATGAGCAGTTCTTC.

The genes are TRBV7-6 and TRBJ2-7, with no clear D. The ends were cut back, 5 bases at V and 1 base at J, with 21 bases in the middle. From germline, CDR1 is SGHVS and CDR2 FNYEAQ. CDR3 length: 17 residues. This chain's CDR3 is CASSEVPPGLRSYEQYF. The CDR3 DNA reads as TGTGCCAGCAGCGAAGTCCCTCCGGGTTTGAGGTCCTACGAGCAGTACTTC.

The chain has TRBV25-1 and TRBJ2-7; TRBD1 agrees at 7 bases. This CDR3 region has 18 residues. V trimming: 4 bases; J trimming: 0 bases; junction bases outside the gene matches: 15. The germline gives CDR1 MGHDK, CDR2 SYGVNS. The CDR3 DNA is TGTGCCAGCAGTGGATCCCTCGGGATCGGGACAGACTCCTACGAGCAGTACTTC. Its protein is CASSGSLGIGTDSYEQYF.

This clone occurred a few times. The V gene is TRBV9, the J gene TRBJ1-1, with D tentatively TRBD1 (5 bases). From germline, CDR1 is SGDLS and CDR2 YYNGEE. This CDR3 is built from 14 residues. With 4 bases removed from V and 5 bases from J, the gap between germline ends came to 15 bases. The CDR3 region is CASSRVSGGTEAFF. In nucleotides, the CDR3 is TGTGCCAGCAGCAGAGTGTCGGGGGGGACTGAAGCTTTCTTT. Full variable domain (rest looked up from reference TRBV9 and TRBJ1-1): DSGVTQTPKHLITATGQRVTLRCSPRSGDLSVYWYQQSLDQGLQFLIQYYNGEERAKGNILERFSAQQFPDLHSELNLSSLELGDSALYFCASSRVSGGTEAFFGQGTRLTVV.

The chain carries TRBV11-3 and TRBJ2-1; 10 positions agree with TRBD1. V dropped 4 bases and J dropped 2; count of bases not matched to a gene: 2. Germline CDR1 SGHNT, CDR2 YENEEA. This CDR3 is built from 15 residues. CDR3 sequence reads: CASSSDRGPYNEQFF. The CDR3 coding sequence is TGTGCCAGCAGCTCCGACAGGGGGCCCTACAATGAGCAGTTCTTC.